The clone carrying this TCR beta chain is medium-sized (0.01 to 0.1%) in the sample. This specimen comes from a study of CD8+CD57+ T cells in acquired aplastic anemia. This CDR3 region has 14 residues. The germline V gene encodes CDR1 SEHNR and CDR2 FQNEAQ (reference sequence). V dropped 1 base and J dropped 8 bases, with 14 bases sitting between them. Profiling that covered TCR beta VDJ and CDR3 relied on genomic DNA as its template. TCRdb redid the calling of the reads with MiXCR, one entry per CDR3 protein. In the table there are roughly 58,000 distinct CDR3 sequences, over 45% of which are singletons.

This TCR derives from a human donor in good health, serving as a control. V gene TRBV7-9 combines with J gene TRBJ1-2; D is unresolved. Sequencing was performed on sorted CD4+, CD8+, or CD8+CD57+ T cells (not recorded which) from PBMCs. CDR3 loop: CASSLDYGGSGYTF. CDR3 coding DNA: TGTGCCAGCAGCTTAGATTACGGAGGGAGCGGCTACACCTTC.